The 27 T cell receptor beta chains presented below share a single source sample, sequenced in a study of T cells after yellow fever vaccination. MiXCR was run by TCRdb on the 5' RACE reads, yielding one entry per CDR3 protein. Of more than 350,000 distinct CDR3 sequences listed, roughly 10% are singletons. Sequenced material: PBMCs, taken on the day of the first yellow fever vaccination. These receptors all come from a man aged 18 to 30 who received the YFV17D yellow fever vaccine.

The DNA for the CDR3 is TGTGCCAGCAGTTTGGTACAGACGGGCGGCGGGGAGCTGTTTTTT. This sequence encodes CASSLVQTGGGELFF. The rearrangement uses TRBV28 and TRBJ2-2, with D unresolved. This CDR3 is 15 amino acids long. V lost 3 bases and J 7 bases, leaving 15 bases between the germline ends. From germline, CDR1 is MDHEN and CDR2 SYDVKM.

This clonotype has more than one count but fewer than ten. V and J are TRBV18 and TRBJ1-5; TRBD1 matches 7 bases. Germline V gene data show CDR1 as KGHSH and CDR2 as LQKENI. The CDR3 sequence is 17 residues long. J lost 11 bases, V lost 3 bases, and 19 bases had no gene match. CDR3 DNA sequence: TGTGCCAGCTCACCCGTAGGAAGCAGGGGGGGGCTTACGGCCCAGCATTTT. Translated, it gives CASSPVGSRGGLTAQHF.

This clonotype has only a few counts. CDR3 DNA: TGTGCCAGTAGTACCGTGGACAGGGAGACTGAAGCTTTCTTT. Its protein product is CASSTVDRETEAFF. This chain links TRBV19 with TRBJ1-1; the match to TRBD1 covers 8 bases. This CDR3 has 14 amino acids. Trimming removed 4 bases from V and 5 bases from J; junction bases left unmatched: 6. Germline CDR1 is LNHDA and CDR2 is SQIVND (reference sequence).

A few counts support this clonotype. The chain is built from TRBV18 and TRBJ2-7; 9 bases line up with TRBD1. The junction had 4 bases not matched to a gene; V was cut back by 0 bases and J by 1 base. The CDR3 is made up of 16 amino acids. Germline assignment: CDR1 KGHSH and CDR2 LQKENI. Here the CDR3 reads CASSPPGQGSSYEQYV. In DNA form, the CDR3 reads TGTGCCAGCTCACCACCGGGACAGGGCTCTTCCTACGAGCAGTACGTC.

This clonotype occurred a few times. The rearrangement uses TRBV9 and TRBJ2-2; TRBD1 agrees at 7 bases. This CDR3 has 15 amino acids. The V and J ends lost 3 bases and 3 bases, in that order; junction bases with no gene match: 5. Per the germline V gene, CDR1 is SGDLS and CDR2 is YYNGEE. The CDR3 loop reads CASSDRGVDTGELFF. The CDR3 bases are TGTGCCAGCAGCGACAGGGGAGTGGACACCGGGGAGCTGTTTTTT.

This clonotype occurred a few times. The V gene is TRBV5-4, the J gene TRBJ1-2; TRBD1 aligns across 7 bases. CDR1 and CDR2 from the germline V gene are SGHNT and YYREEE (reference sequence). The J segment lost 6 bases and the V segment lost 5 bases, leaving 4 bases of the junction unmatched. The CDR3 contains 12 residues. CDR3 nucleotide sequence: TGTGCCAGCAGACCGGACAGGCATGGCTACACCTTC. This sequence encodes CASRPDRHGYTF.

This clonotype was seen many times. The rearrangement joins TRBV29-1 to TRBJ2-7; weak D call: TRBD1 (6 bases). CDR1 and CDR2 (germline): SQVTM, ANQGSEA. This CDR3 spans 11 amino acids. Trimming cost V 6 bases and J 3 bases, with 9 bases left between them. CDR3 sequence: CSVTGNYEQYF. The CDR3 coding sequence is TGCAGCGTCACAGGGAACTACGAGCAGTACTTC.

This clonotype turned up a few times. The chain links TRBV5-6 to TRBJ1-2; 10 nucleotides align to TRBD1. The CDR3 contains 16 residues. V shed 2 bases, J shed 11 bases, and the junction held 15 bases outside the gene matches. Germline CDR1 and CDR2: SGHDT and YYEEEE. The CDR3 region is CASSLPGGQGFFRYTF. In nucleotides, the CDR3 is TGTGCCAGCAGCTTACCTGGGGGACAGGGGTTTTTCCGGTACACCTTC.

Ten or more counts support this clonotype. The CDR3 sequence is CASSGEGAPGELFF. Here the CDR3 DNA reads TGCGCCAGCAGCGGCGAGGGGGCCCCCGGGGAGCTGTTTTTT. V and J are TRBV5-1 and TRBJ2-2, with TRBD1 matching 7 bases. The CDR3 contains 14 residues. Germline loops: CDR1 SGHRS, CDR2 YFSETQ. Losses at the gene ends were 4 bases for V and 6 bases for J; bases not matched to a gene: 6.

This chain uses TRBV6-2 or TRBV6-3 with TRBJ1-5; 8 bases are shared with TRBD1. The CDR3 extends over 16 amino acids. V lost 7 bases, J lost 3 bases, and 11 bases stayed unmatched. Per the germline V gene, CDR1 is MNHEY and CDR2 is SVGEGT. DNA for the CDR3: TGTGCCAGCAAAACTTTGGGACAGGAGCTCAATCAGCCCCAGCATTTT. This codes for CASKTLGQELNQPQHF.

There are a few counts of this clonotype. The chain has TRBV20-1 and TRBJ2-1; 10 positions match TRBD2. V lost 6 bases to trimming and J lost 0 bases; unmatched junction nucleotides: 17. The germline V gene has CDR1 DFQATT and CDR2 SNEGSKA (reference sequence). The CDR3 runs 19 residues. CDR3 in amino acids: CSAPGRASGGGSSYNEQFF. DNA of the CDR3: TGCAGTGCCCCCGGTCGGGCTAGCGGGGGCGGGAGCTCCTACAATGAGCAGTTCTTC.

This clonotype has a handful of counts. This rearrangement joins TRBV5-3 to TRBJ1-1; no clear D gene. TRBV5-3 belongs to the ORF category, with a function that is uncertain. CDR3 length: 9 amino acids. V was trimmed by 5 bases and J by 7 bases, leaving 3 bases between them. CDR3 sequence reads: CARSFEAFF. CDR3 DNA: TGTGCCAGAAGTTTTGAAGCTTTCTTT.

The genes are TRBV3-1 and TRBJ1-5, with a possible D match to TRBD1 (5 bases). V was shortened by 3 bases and J by 6 bases, with 15 bases between the two germline ends. Germline lookup yields CDR1 LGHDT and CDR2 YNNKEL (reference sequence). The CDR3 runs to 15 residues. CDR3 sequence reads: CASSQDMGSGQPQHF. CDR3 sequence (DNA): TGTGCCAGCAGCCAGGACATGGGTTCCGGTCAGCCCCAGCATTTT.

This clonotype occurred many times. The chain employs TRBV12-3 or TRBV12-4 and TRBJ1-5; D is possibly TRBD1 (6 bases). The CDR3 covers 17 residues. Trimming took 10 bases from V and 4 from J, leaving 26 bases between them. CDR3 loop: CATNSGGPGDINQPQHF. CDR3 coding DNA: TGTGCCACAAACTCCGGGGGGCCTGGGGATATTAATCAGCCCCAGCATTTT.

This clonotype was detected ten times or more. One end of the junction does not line up with germline, which may come from a read error. The genes are TRBV28 and TRBJ2-1, with D maybe TRBD1 (6 bases). This CDR3 is built from 12 residues. In germline, CDR1 is MDHEN, CDR2 SYDVKM. This CDR3 reads CASSLLGHDYTF. The CDR3, as DNA: TGTGCCAGCAGTTTACTGGGACACGATTATACCTTC.

In its sample, this clonotype was seen a few times. V usage is TRBV20-1 and J usage is TRBJ1-5; no clear D. V lost 3 bases and J 11 bases, leaving 17 bases between the germline ends. From germline, CDR1 is DFQATT and CDR2 SNEGSKA (reference sequence). The CDR3 is 13 residues long. The CDR3 coding sequence is TGCAGTGCTAGTGCAGGCCTCCAAAGGACCCAGCATTTT. Residues: CSASAGLQRTQHF.

V gene TRBV4-3 combines with J gene TRBJ1-5; 7 bases agree with TRBD1. Looked up from germline, CDR1 is LGHNA and CDR2 is YSLEER. With V trimmed by 0 bases and J by 3 bases, 5 bases remained unmatched. The CDR3 is 16 amino acids. The CDR3 DNA reads TGCGCCAGCAGCCAAGAATTCCAGGGGGACAATCAGCCCCAGCATTTT. Its translation is CASSQEFQGDNQPQHF.

This clonotype came up a few times. The chain employs TRBV6-5 and TRBJ1-2; D is unresolved. The CDR3 covers 14 residues. The V gene lost 2 bases and the J gene lost 8 bases, with 15 bases spanning the gap. CDR1 is MNHEY and CDR2 is SVGAGI in the germline V gene. The CDR3 DNA follows: TGTGCCAGCAGTTACGGCGGCTCTGTTCAGGGCTACACCTTC. Protein sequence: CASSYGGSVQGYTF.

This chain joins TRBV9 and TRBJ1-5; D remains ambiguous. Germline assignment: CDR1 SGDLS and CDR2 YYNGEE. V was pared by 0 bases and J by 2 bases, with 6 bases between. This CDR3 region has 14 residues. CDR3 sequence reads: CASSVEGGNQPQHF. For the CDR3, the DNA is TGTGCCAGCAGCGTAGAGGGTGGCAATCAGCCCCAGCATTTT. Drawing the rest from reference TRBV9 and TRBJ1-5, the complete variable domain is DSGVTQTPKHLITATGQRVTLRCSPRSGDLSVYWYQQSLDQGLQFLIQYYNGEERAKGNILERFSAQQFPDLHSELNLSSLELGDSALYFCASSVEGGNQPQHFGDGTRLSIL.

This clonotype has more than one count but fewer than ten. V gene TRBV9 combines with J gene TRBJ2-3, with TRBD2 matching over 14 bases. The CDR3 spans 18 residues. Germline loops: CDR1 SGDLS, CDR2 YYNGEE. With 4 bases clipped from V and 0 bases from J, the junction kept 7 bases outside the gene matches. The CDR3 DNA reads as TGTGCCAGCAGCAAGGGACTAGCGGGGGATGCTAGCACAGATACGCAGTATTTT. Its protein product is CASSKGLAGDASTDTQYF.

This clonotype was seen more than once but under ten times. This chain connects TRBV30 to TRBJ2-2; a weak D match, TRBD2 (6 bases). Germline CDR1 is GTSNPN and CDR2 is SVGIG (reference sequence). This CDR3 has 16 residues. V lost 2 bases, J lost 6 bases, and 19 bases lay in between. The CDR3 is CAWSLGWRDISGELFF. CDR3 nucleotides: TGTGCCTGGAGTTTAGGGTGGAGGGATATTTCCGGGGAGCTGTTTTTT.

CDR3 sequence reads: CASSITAPVISYEQYF. The CDR3 DNA sequence: TGTGCCAGTAGTATAACCGCCCCCGTGATATCCTACGAGCAGTACTTC. The genes are TRBV19 and TRBJ2-7; no clear D. This CDR3 spans 16 amino acids. Germline values: CDR1 LNHDA, CDR2 SQIVND (reference sequence). Trimming took 2 bases from V and 1 from J, leaving 15 bases between them.

This clonotype showed up just a few times. This sequence joins TRBV7-2 and TRBJ2-5; D ambiguous. Trimming removed 5 bases from V and 1 base from J, with 11 bases in between. This CDR3 spans 14 amino acids. Germline lookup yields CDR1 SGHTA and CDR2 FQGNSA. CDR3 coding DNA: TGTGCCAGCAGCCGGCAAGAAAGCCAAGAGACCCAGTACTTC. This encodes CASSRQESQETQYF.

This clonotype occurred a few times. The chain is built from TRBV29-1 and TRBJ1-2; TRBD1 is a possible D gene (5 bases). The V end was cut by 5 bases, the J end by 3 bases, with 10 bases between. Germline CDR1 SQVTM, CDR2 ANQGSEA. This CDR3 has 12 amino acids. The CDR3 DNA is TGCAGCGTTATAAGAGGGGACTATGGCTACACCTTC. This encodes CSVIRGDYGYTF. Drawing the rest from reference TRBV29-1 and TRBJ1-2, the complete variable domain is SAVISQKPSRDICQRGTSLTIQCQVDSQVTMMFWYRQQPGQSLTLIATANQGSEATYESGFVIDKFPISRPNLTFSTLTVSNMSPEDSSIYLCSVIRGDYGYTFGSGTRLTVV.

This rearrangement joins TRBV6-1 to TRBJ2-7; no clear D. Germline lookup yields CDR1 MNHNS and CDR2 SASEGT. V was shortened by 0 bases and J by 2 bases, with 5 bases between the two germline ends. The CDR3 runs 13 residues. The CDR3 protein is CASSEAGTYEQYF. The CDR3 DNA reads as TGTGCCAGCAGTGAAGCAGGGACCTACGAGCAGTACTTC.

The chain uses TRBV30 and TRBJ2-7; D not resolved. Germline CDR1 reads GTSNPN; CDR2 reads SVGIG (reference sequence). The CDR3 has 15 amino acids. The V and J ends lost 3 bases and 5 bases respectively, with 20 bases between them. The CDR3 DNA follows: TGTGCCTGGAGCGAATTCAGGAGAACGATCGACGAGCAGTACTTC. Encoded protein: CAWSEFRRTIDEQYF.

The chain carries TRBV6-2 or TRBV6-3 and TRBJ2-5; TRBD1 matches 8 bases. This CDR3 is built from 13 residues. J lost 0 bases, V lost 8 bases, and 2 bases had no gene match. Looked up from germline, CDR1 is MNHEY and CDR2 is SVGEGT. This chain's CDR3 is CASWDRNQETQYF. The CDR3 nucleotides are TGTGCCAGCTGGGACAGGAACCAAGAGACCCAGTACTTC.